The T cell receptor (beta chain) under discussion was sequenced for a study of shared clonotypes between healthy human individuals. On this clone: One junction end disagrees with the germline gene, perhaps due to a read error.

The germline V gene encodes CDR1 SNHLY and CDR2 FYNNEI. The CDR3 consists of 12 residues. Original analysis: Junction-only sequences without quality scores came from ImmunoSEQ, so filtering differed. Only in-frame clones appear in the TCRdb table, and some are missing; sequencing was by immunoSEQ multiplex PCR. V and J calls and clone size are given by that table; D and trimming were obtained from the DNA. This table has roughly 2.4 million clones, approximately 94% appearing once. The sequence came from a man aged 18 to 30 in good health. The specimen was naive CD4+ T cells sorted from blood. Specified subset: CD45RA+ positively selected. The chain is built from TRBV2 and TRBJ2-1, with 10 positions matching TRBD2. This CDR3 is CASSVLAGAMLF. The CDR3 nucleotides read TGTGCCAGCAGTGTTCTAGCGGGAGCCATGCTCTTC.